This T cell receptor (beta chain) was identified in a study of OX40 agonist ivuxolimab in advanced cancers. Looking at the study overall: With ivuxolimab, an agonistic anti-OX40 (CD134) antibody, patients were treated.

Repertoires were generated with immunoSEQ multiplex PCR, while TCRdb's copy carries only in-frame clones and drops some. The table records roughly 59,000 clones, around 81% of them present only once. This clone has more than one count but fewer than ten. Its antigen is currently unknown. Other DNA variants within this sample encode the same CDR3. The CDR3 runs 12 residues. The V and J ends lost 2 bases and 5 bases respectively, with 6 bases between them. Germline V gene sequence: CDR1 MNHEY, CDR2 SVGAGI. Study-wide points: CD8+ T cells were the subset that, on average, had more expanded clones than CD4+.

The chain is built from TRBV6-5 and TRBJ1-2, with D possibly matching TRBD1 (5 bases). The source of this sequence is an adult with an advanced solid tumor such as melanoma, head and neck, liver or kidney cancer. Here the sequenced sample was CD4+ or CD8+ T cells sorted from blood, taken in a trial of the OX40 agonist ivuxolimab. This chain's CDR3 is CASSYRGYGYTF. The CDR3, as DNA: TGTGCCAGCAGTTACAGGGGATATGGCTACACCTTC.